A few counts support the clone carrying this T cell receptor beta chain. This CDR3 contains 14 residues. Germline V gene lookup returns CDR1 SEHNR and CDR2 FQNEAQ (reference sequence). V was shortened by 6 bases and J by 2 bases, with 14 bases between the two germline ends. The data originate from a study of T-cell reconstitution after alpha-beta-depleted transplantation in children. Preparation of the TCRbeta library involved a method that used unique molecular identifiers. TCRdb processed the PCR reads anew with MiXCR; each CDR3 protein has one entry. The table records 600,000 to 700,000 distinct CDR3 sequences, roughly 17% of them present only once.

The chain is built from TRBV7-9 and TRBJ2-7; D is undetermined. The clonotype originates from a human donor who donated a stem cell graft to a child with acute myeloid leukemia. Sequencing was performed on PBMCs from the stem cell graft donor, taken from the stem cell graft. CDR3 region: CASSGPTSPYEQYF. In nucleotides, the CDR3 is TGTGCCAGCAGTGGTCCCACCTCACCCTACGAGCAGTACTTC.